Listed below are T cell receptor beta chains from one sample, sequenced in a study of blood T cells in healthy people across ages. MiXCR, applied by TCRdb to the 5' RACE reads, yields one record per CDR3 protein. The table has hundreds of thousands of distinct CDR3 sequences, under 30% seen once. Sample: blood. All receptors come from a woman of 80 years or more in good health. Both conserved end residues are part of each CDR3. Each record gives: J gene, clone size, V gene, D gene, CDR3 DNA, CDR3 protein. D genes are given only for firm matches. A clone size is listed for some rows: how often the clone was seen (once, few, many), or a class if it is expanded.

>TRBJ2-1|many|TRBV5-1|TRBD1
TGCGCCAGCAGCTTGGCTGGGACAGATTACAATGAGCAGTTCTTC
CASSLAGTDYNEQFF
>TRBJ2-7|few|TRBV5-1|-
TGCGCCAGCAGCTTGGGTGGCTTCGGTCCCAAAAACATTCGGTACTTC
CASSLGGFGPKNIRYF
>TRBJ2-5|many|TRBV7-8|-
TGTGCCAGCAGTCCAACCCCAGGGGAGACCCAGTACTTC
CASSPTPGETQYF
>TRBJ2-5|few|TRBV20-1|-
TGCAGTGCTAGAGTATGGGGGGTGGTGGGGAATGAGCAGTACTTC
CSARVWGVVGNEQYF
>TRBJ1-2|-|TRBV20-1|-
TGCAGTGCTGAGAGGGGGGGTATAGCCTATGGCTACACCTTC
CSAERGGIAYGYTF
>TRBJ1-3|-|TRBV12-3/TRBV12-4|-
TGTGCTAGCACCCAGGGTTCCAACACCATATATTTT
CASTQGSNTIYF
>TRBJ2-1|-|TRBV7-2|-
TGTGCCAGCGGCTTAGGAGGAGGTGGGTACAATGAGCAGTTCTTC
CASGLGGGGYNEQFF
>TRBJ1-1|few|TRBV20-1|TRBD1
TGCAGTGCTAGACGACAGGGGGCCATGAACACTGAAGCTTTCTTT
CSARRQGAMNTEAFF
>TRBJ2-3|few|TRBV7-9|-
TGTGCCAGCAGCAACCTCGGGGCAGGGGACGCAGATACGCAGTATTTT
CASSNLGAGDADTQYF
>TRBJ2-1|-|TRBV20-1|-
TGCAGTGCTAGAATGCCAGGGCCCTTGGATGAGCAGTTCTTC
CSARMPGPLDEQFF
>TRBJ1-5|-|TRBV20-1|TRBD1
TGCAGTGCTGAGGGAGGGGGCGCATCTCAGCCCCAGCATTTT
CSAEGGGASQPQHF
>TRBJ2-3|-|TRBV7-3|-
TGTGCCAGCAGCCCCGGGGGGGACAGAAGCACAGATACGCAGTATTTT
CASSPGGDRSTDTQYF
>TRBJ1-2|-|TRBV3-1|TRBD1
TGTGCCAGCAGCCCTCCGGGACAGGGAACAATCTATGGCTACACCTTC
CASSPPGQGTIYGYTF
>TRBJ2-4|-|TRBV7-2|-
TGTGCCAGCAGCCCCAGACCGAACCTAAGCATTCAGTACTTC
CASSPRPNLSIQYF
>TRBJ1-4|few|TRBV25-1|-
TGTGCCAGCAGTGATTTGAGGGCAACTAATGAAAAACTGTTTTTT
CASSDLRATNEKLFF
>TRBJ2-3|many|TRBV7-9|-
TGTGCCAGCAGCTTTGGTGACTACACAGATACGCAGTATTTT
CASSFGDYTDTQYF
>TRBJ2-1|-|TRBV7-6|-
TGTGCCAGCAGCTCAAAACAGAGTTATAATGAGCAGTTCTTC
CASSSKQSYNEQFF
>TRBJ2-3|many|TRBV29-1|-
TGCAGCGTCCGAGGGACTCTCGACAGCACAGATACGCAGTATTTT
CSVRGTLDSTDTQYF
>TRBJ2-3|many|TRBV20-1|TRBD2
TGCAGTGCTAGGGTGCTAGCGGGGACCTCTAGCACAGATACGCAGTATTTT
CSARVLAGTSSTDTQYF
>TRBJ1-6|few|TRBV20-1|-
TGCAGTGCGGAGCCGGGAGGATCCTATAATTCACCCCTCCACTTT
CSAEPGGSYNSPLHF
>TRBJ2-1|many|TRBV24-1|-
TGTGCCACCAGTGATCAATCCACAGGGATATCCTACAATGAGCAGTTCTTC
CATSDQSTGISYNEQFF
>TRBJ2-3|many|TRBV6-2/TRBV6-3|-
TGTGCCAGCAGTTACAGGACCGGGGAGACGTCCATTAGCACAGATACGCAGTATTTT
CASSYRTGETSISTDTQYF